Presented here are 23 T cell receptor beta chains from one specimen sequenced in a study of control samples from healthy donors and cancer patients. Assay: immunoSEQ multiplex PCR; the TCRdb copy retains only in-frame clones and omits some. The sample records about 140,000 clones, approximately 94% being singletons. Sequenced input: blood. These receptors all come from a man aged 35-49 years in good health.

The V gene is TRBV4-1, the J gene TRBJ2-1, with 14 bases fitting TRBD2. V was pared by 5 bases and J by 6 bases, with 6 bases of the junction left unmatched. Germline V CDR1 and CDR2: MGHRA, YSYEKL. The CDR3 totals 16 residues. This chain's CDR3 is CASSYPGLAGVNEQFF. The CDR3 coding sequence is TGCGCCAGCAGCTACCCGGGACTAGCGGGAGTCAATGAGCAGTTCTTC.

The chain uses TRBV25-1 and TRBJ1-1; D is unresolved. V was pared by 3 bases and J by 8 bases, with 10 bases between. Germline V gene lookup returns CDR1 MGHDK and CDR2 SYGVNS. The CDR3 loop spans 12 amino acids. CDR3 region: CASSDIGLEAFF. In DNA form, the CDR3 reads TGTGCCAGCAGTGATATAGGACTCGAAGCTTTCTTT.

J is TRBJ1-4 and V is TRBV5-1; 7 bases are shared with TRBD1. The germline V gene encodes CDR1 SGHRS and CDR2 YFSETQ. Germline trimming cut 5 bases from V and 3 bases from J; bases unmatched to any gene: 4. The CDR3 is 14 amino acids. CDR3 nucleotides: TGCGCCAGCAGTCCGGGACAGTCTAATGAAAAACTGTTTTTT. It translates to CASSPGQSNEKLFF. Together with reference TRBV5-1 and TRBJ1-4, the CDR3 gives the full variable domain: KAGVTQTPRYLIKTRGQQVTLSCSPISGHRSVSWYQQTPGQGLQFLFEYFSETQRNKGNFPGRFSGRQFSNSRSEMNVSTLELGDSALYLCASSPGQSNEKLFFGSGTQLSVL.

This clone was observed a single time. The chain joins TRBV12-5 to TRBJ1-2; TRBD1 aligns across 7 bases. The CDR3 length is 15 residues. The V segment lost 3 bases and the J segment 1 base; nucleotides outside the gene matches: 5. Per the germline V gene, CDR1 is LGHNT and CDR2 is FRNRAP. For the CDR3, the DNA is TGTGCTAGTGGTTTAGGACAGGAGTATAACTATGGCTACACCTTC. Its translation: CASGLGQEYNYGYTF.

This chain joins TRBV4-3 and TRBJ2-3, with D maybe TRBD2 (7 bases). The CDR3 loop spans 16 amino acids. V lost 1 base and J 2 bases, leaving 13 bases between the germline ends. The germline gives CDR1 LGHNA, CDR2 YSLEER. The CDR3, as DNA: TGCGCCAGCAGCCAAGGGGAGGGGGGAGACACAGATACGCAGTATTTT. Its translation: CASSQGEGGDTDTQYF.

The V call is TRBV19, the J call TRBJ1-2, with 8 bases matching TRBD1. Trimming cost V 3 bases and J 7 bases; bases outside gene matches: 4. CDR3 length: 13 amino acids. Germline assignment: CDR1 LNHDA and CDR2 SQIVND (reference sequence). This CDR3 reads CASSIRTGTGYTF. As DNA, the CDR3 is TGTGCCAGTAGTATCCGGACAGGGACTGGCTACACCTTC.

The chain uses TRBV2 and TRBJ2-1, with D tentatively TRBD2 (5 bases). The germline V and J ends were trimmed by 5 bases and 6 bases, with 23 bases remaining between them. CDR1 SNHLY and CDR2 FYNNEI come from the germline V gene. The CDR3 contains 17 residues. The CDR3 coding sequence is TGTGCCAGCAGTTCAGAAAAGGGATATCCTCGGGGCAATGAGCAGTTCTTC. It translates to CASSSEKGYPRGNEQFF.

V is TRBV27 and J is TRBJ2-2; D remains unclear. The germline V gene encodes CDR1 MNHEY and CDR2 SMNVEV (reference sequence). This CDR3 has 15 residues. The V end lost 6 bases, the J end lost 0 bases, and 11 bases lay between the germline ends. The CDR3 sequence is CASSPSPANTGELFF. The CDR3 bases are TGTGCCAGCAGCCCCAGTCCGGCGAACACCGGGGAGCTGTTTTTT.

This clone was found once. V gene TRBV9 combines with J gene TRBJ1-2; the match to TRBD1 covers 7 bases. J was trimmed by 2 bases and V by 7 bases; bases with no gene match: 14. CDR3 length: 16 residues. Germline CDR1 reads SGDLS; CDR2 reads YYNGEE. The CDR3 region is CASGTGTVSTNYGYTF. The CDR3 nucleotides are TGTGCCAGCGGTACCGGGACAGTATCGACCAACTATGGCTACACCTTC.

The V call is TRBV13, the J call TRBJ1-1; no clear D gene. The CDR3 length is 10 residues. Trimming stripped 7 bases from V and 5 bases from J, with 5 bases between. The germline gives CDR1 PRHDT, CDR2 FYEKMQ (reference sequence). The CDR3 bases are TGTGCCAGCACGGGAACTGAAGCTTTCTTT. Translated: CASTGTEAFF.

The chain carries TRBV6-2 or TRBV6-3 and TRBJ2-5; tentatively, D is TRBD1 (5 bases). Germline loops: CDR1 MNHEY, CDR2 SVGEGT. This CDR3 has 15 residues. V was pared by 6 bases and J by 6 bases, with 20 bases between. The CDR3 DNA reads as TGTGCCAGCAGACCTACAGGAGTACCCTCGAAGACCCAGTACTTC. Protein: CASRPTGVPSKTQYF.

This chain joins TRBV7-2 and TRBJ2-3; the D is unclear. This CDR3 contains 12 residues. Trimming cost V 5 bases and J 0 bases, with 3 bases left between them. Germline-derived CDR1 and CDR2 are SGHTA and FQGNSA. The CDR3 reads CASSDSTDTQYF. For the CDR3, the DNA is TGTGCCAGCAGCGATAGCACAGATACGCAGTATTTT.

As DNA, the CDR3 is TGTGCCAGCAGCGGTGTGACTAGCGGGAGGGCCTACGAGCAGTACTTC. Encoded protein: CASSGVTSGRAYEQYF. The chain combines TRBV9 with TRBJ2-7, with TRBD2 matching over 14 bases. The CDR3 consists of 16 residues. CDR1 is SGDLS and CDR2 is YYNGEE in the germline V gene. Trimming at V came to 3 bases and at J to 2 bases, leaving 4 bases not matched to a gene.

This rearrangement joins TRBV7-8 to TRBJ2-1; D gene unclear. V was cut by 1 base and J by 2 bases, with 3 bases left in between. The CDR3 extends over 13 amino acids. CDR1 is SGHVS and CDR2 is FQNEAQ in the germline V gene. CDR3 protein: CASSLVTYNEQFF. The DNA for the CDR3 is TGTGCCAGCAGCTTAGTTACCTACAATGAGCAGTTCTTC.

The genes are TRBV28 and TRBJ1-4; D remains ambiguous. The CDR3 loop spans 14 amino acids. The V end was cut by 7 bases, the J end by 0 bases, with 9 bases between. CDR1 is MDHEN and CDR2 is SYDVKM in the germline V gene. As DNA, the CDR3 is TGTGCCAGCAACCGGGTAACAACTAATGAAAAACTGTTTTTT. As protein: CASNRVTTNEKLFF. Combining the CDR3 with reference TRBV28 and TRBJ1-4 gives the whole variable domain DVKVTQSSRYLVKRTGEKVFLECVQDMDHENMFWYRQDPGLGLRLIYFSYDVKMKEKGDIPEGYSVSREKKERFSLILESASTNQTSMYLCASNRVTTNEKLFFGSGTQLSVL.

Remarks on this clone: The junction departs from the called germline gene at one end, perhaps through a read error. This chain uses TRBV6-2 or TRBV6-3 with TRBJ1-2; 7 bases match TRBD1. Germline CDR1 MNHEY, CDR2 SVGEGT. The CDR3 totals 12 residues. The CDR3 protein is CASSYSGQRPRF. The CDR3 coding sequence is TGTGCCAGCAGTTACTCGGGACAGCGTCCGCGATTC.

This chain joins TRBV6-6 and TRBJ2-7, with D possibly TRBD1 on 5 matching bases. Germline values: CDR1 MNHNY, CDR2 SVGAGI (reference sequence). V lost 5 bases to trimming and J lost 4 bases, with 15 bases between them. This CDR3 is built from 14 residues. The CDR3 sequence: CASSAGRAGYEQYF. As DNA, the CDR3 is TGTGCCAGCAGTGCCGGACGAGCAGGGTACGAGCAGTACTTC.

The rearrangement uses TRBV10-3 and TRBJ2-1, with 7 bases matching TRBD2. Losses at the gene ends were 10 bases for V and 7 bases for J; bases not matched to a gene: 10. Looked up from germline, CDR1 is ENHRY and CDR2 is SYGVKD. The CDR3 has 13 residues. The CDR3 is CATRKGGRNEQFF. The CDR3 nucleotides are TGTGCCACCCGGAAGGGCGGGAGAAATGAGCAGTTCTTC.

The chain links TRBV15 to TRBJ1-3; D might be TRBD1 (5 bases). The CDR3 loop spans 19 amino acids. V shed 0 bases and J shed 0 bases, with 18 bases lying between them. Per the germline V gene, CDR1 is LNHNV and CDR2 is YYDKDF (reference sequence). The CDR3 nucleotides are TGTGCCACCAGCAGAGATAGGGGTCGGATGAAGTTCTCTGGAAACACCATATATTTT. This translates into CATSRDRGRMKFSGNTIYF.

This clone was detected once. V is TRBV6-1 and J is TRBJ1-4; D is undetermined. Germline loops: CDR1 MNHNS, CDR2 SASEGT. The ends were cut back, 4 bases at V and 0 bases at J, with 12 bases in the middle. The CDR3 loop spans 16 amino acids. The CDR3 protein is CASSGRHASTNEKLFF. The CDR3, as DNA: TGTGCCAGCAGTGGGAGACATGCCTCAACTAATGAAAAACTGTTTTTT.

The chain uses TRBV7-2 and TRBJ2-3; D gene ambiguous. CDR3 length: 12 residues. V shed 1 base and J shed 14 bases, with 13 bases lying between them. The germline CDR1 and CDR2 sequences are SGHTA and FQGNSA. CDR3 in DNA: TGTGCCAGCAGCTTAGACGGAACGAATCCGTATTTT. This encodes CASSLDGTNPYF.

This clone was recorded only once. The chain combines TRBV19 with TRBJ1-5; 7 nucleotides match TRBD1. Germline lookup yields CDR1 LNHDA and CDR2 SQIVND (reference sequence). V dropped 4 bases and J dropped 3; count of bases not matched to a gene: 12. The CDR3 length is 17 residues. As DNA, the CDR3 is TGTGCCAGTAGTACTCATGCCGGGACAGCGAACAATCAGCCCCAGCATTTT. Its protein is CASSTHAGTANNQPQHF. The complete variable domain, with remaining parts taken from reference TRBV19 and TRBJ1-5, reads DGGITQSPKYLFRKEGQNVTLSCEQNLNHDAMYWYRQDPGQGLRLIYYSQIVNDFQKGDIAEGYSVSREKKESFPLTVTSAQKNPTAFYLCASSTHAGTANNQPQHFGDGTRLSIL.

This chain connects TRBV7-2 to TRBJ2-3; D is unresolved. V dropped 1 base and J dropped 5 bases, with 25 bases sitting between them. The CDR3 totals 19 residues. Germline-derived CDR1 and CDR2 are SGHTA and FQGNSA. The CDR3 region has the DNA TGTGCCAGCAGCTTAGAAGGTGTTGGGAATAGCCCAGTGGAAGATACGCAGTATTTT. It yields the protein CASSLEGVGNSPVEDTQYF.